This TCR beta chain was sequenced for a study of T cell responses to AZD1222 COVID-19 vaccine. This clone was recorded only once. The antigen is not known. The CDR3 has 15 amino acids. The V gene's germline CDR1 is MNHEY and CDR2 SVGEGT. V lost 4 bases to trimming and J lost 6 bases, with 16 bases between them. Study-wide results and caveats: Repertoires were sampled only after the peak T cell response.

Method: immunoSEQ multiplex PCR; TCRdb's copy keeps in-frame clones and lacks some. Here the sample spans 140,000 or so clones, 70% to 90% being singletons. The origin of this receptor is an adult in good health. J is TRBJ2-1 and V is TRBV6-2 or TRBV6-3, with a tentative D call TRBD2 (6 bases). The starting material was peripheral blood, obtained on day 0 of AZD1222 vaccination. The CDR3 loop is CASSSLGLQTNEQFF. The CDR3 bases are TGTGCCAGCAGTTCCCTGGGACTTCAAACCAATGAGCAGTTCTTC.